These 17 T cell receptor beta chains came from one sample sequenced in a study of cytomegalovirus exposure and HLA in healthy donors. Vbeta (60) and Jbeta (13) primers were used in the PCR. This table comes from immunoSEQ multiplex PCR, and its TCRdb copy is limited to in-frame clones, with some not included. The sample has 200,000 or so clones; more than 70% are singletons. Sequencing used PBMCs. Source of these receptors: a boy between 10 and 17 years old in good health and CMV-seronegative.

Details on this clone: At one end the junction does not follow the germline gene, possibly because of a read error. The chain employs TRBV2 and TRBJ1-1; the match to TRBD1 covers 8 bases. Germline V lookup: CDR1 SNHLY, CDR2 FYNNEI. The CDR3 spans 16 residues. CDR3: CASSEGGTGQNTEAFF. CDR3 in DNA: TGTGCCAGCAGCGAAGGCGGGACAGGCCAGAACACTGAAGCTTTCTTT.

As concerns this clone: Germline is not matched at one junction end, which may reflect a read error. The chain has TRBV7-7 and TRBJ2-1; 8 bases fit TRBD2. The CDR3 is made up of 15 amino acids. Germline V lookup: CDR1 SSHAT, CDR2 FNYEAQ (reference sequence). As DNA, the CDR3 is TGTGCTAGCAGCTTATCGGGTAGCGGGAATACTGAGCAGTTCTTC. Residues: CASSLSGSGNTEQFF.

This clone turned up a few times. The CDR3 nucleotides are TGTGCCAGCAGCCGTCGGATCGGCCCAACAGGGCTCCTGAACACTGAAGCTTTCTTT. Translating gives CASSRRIGPTGLLNTEAFF. J is TRBJ1-1 and V is TRBV11-2; possible D gene TRBD1, 6 bases. This CDR3 spans 19 amino acids. Germline CDR1 reads SGHAT; CDR2 reads FQNNGV. V gave up 5 bases and J gave up 0 bases, with 25 bases separating them.

The CDR3 region is CASSLLGRGAYEQYF. CDR3 nucleotides: TGCGCCAGCAGCTTGCTCGGTCGGGGGGCCTACGAGCAGTACTTC. The chain is built from TRBV5-1 and TRBJ2-7; 7 bases match TRBD2. CDR1 and CDR2 (germline): SGHRS, YFSETQ. Unmatched junction bases numbered 6, after V lost 1 base and J lost 2 bases. CDR3 length: 15 residues.

This chain joins TRBV27 and TRBJ2-1; TRBD1 agrees at 7 bases. V was clipped by 6 bases and J by 1 base; unmatched bases: 6. The CDR3 is made up of 15 amino acids. CDR1 and CDR2 (germline): MNHEY, SMNVEV (reference sequence). The CDR3 DNA follows: TGTGCCAGCAGCAGAGAGGGGGCTTCCTACAATGAGCAGTTCTTC. Its translation: CASSREGASYNEQFF.

This rearrangement joins TRBV2 to TRBJ2-5, with TRBD1 as a possible D gene (5 bases). Trimming cost V 4 bases and J 4 bases, with 7 bases left between them. CDR1 is SNHLY and CDR2 is FYNNEI in the germline V gene. This CDR3 is built from 12 residues. The CDR3 loop is CASSAGIETQYF. The CDR3 bases are TGTGCCAGCAGTGCAGGGATAGAGACCCAGTACTTC.

This CDR3 is CSVSGDNYGYTF. The DNA for the CDR3 is TGCAGCGTGTCTGGAGATAACTATGGCTACACCTTC. The J gene is TRBJ1-2, the V gene TRBV29-1; D gene unclear. Germline V gene lookup returns CDR1 SQVTM and CDR2 ANQGSEA. The CDR3 is made up of 12 amino acids. V lost 6 bases to trimming and J lost 1 base, with 9 bases between them.

This sequence joins TRBV6-5 and TRBJ1-6; weak D call: TRBD1 (5 bases). The CDR3 runs 15 residues. CDR1 and CDR2 (germline): MNHEY, SVGAGI. Trimming left V 6 bases short and J 5 bases short, with 14 bases between. CDR3 amino acids: CASRISGVHNSPLHF. CDR3 bases: TGTGCCAGCAGGATTTCGGGGGTCCATAATTCACCCCTCCACTTT.

This chain links TRBV5-1 with TRBJ1-2; D is uncertain. Germline CDR1 and CDR2: SGHRS and YFSETQ. The V end was cut by 3 bases, the J end by 2 bases, with 8 bases between. CDR3 length: 13 residues. This CDR3 is CASSWTGNYGYTF. The CDR3 DNA sequence: TGCGCCAGCAGCTGGACTGGGAACTATGGCTACACCTTC.

The chain employs TRBV27 and TRBJ2-1; 8 nucleotides line up with TRBD1. Germline assignment: CDR1 MNHEY and CDR2 SMNVEV (reference sequence). Losses at the gene ends were 8 bases for V and 2 bases for J; bases not matched to a gene: 8. The CDR3 runs 15 residues. The CDR3 protein is CASLPRTGTYNEQFF. The CDR3 DNA reads as TGTGCCAGCCTGCCACGGACAGGGACCTACAATGAGCAGTTCTTC.

The gene calls are TRBV5-6 and TRBJ2-1, with a weak D call TRBD1 (6 bases). Germline lookup yields CDR1 SGHDT and CDR2 YYEEEE. Trimming removed 3 bases from V and 4 bases from J, with 14 bases in between. The CDR3 runs 15 residues. The CDR3 loop is CASSSEDRPYNEQFF. CDR3 coding DNA: TGTGCCAGCAGCTCCGAGGACAGACCATACAATGAGCAGTTCTTC.

This chain uses TRBV19 with TRBJ1-1; D unclear. The CDR3 runs 12 residues. V dropped 6 bases and J dropped 4 bases, with 9 bases sitting between them. Germline V gives CDR1 LNHDA, CDR2 SQIVND (reference sequence). The CDR3 nucleotides are TGTGCCAGTAGGGCCGGGTTCACTGAAGCTTTCTTT. Translating it yields CASRAGFTEAFF.

Only one count was recorded for this clone. The genes are TRBV25-1 and TRBJ1-2; no reliable D call. Germline V gene data show CDR1 as MGHDK and CDR2 as SYGVNS. The CDR3 contains 13 residues. The V and J ends lost 1 base and 4 bases respectively, with 7 bases between them. This CDR3 is CASSESQTYGYTF. For the CDR3, the DNA is TGTGCCAGCAGTGAATCACAGACCTATGGCTACACCTTC.

This rearrangement joins TRBV6-1 to TRBJ2-5; 7 nucleotides match TRBD1. J lost 5 bases, V lost 3 bases, and 6 bases had no gene match. The germline V gene encodes CDR1 MNHNS and CDR2 SASEGT. The CDR3 sequence is 14 residues long. The CDR3 here is CASSEIGTDETQYF. The CDR3 nucleotides read TGTGCCAGCAGTGAGATCGGGACAGACGAGACCCAGTACTTC.

This sequence joins TRBV29-1 and TRBJ2-7, with 12 positions matching TRBD2. This CDR3 spans 16 amino acids. V gave up 0 bases and J gave up 0 bases; unmatched junction bases: 3. The V gene's germline CDR1 is SQVTM and CDR2 ANQGSEA. CDR3 in amino acids: CSVEDQTSGSSYEQYF. In DNA, the CDR3 is TGCAGCGTTGAAGATCAGACTAGCGGGAGCTCCTACGAGCAGTACTTC.

V gene TRBV15 combines with J gene TRBJ2-3; D is ambiguous. The CDR3 totals 14 residues. Germline lookup yields CDR1 LNHNV and CDR2 YYDKDF (reference sequence). V lost 4 bases, J lost 0 bases, and 8 bases lay in between. Written as DNA, the CDR3 is TGTGCCACCAGCAAAAGCTTAAGCACAGATACGCAGTATTTT. Amino acid sequence: CATSKSLSTDTQYF.

The J gene is TRBJ1-2, the V gene TRBV2; no reliable D call. Germline CDR1 reads SNHLY; CDR2 reads FYNNEI. V shed 7 bases and J shed 8 bases, with 17 bases lying between them. The CDR3 contains 13 residues. CDR3 DNA: TGTGCCAGCATGGGTTACTATGGTTTCGGCTACACCTTC. Translating it yields CASMGYYGFGYTF.